This TCR beta chain originates from a study of T cell responses to AZD1222 COVID-19 vaccine. Study results and limitations: It was only six AZD1222 recipients who were seropositive at baseline.

Produced via immunoSEQ multiplex PCR; TCRdb's table is partial and in-frame only. The table records approximately 100,000 clones, about 88% of them present only once. Between the trimmed V and J ends, which lost 2 bases and 5 bases, there was a span of 13 bases. Germline CDR1 reads SGHTS; CDR2 reads YDEGEE. This CDR3 has 14 amino acids. Concerning this clone: As yet, its antigen is unknown.

The receptor was isolated from an adult in good health. The chain employs TRBV5-8 and TRBJ1-1; TRBD1 is a possible D gene (5 bases). Sequencing was performed on peripheral blood, taken on day 0 of AZD1222 vaccination. The DNA for the CDR3 is TGTGCCAGCAGCTTTGGTGGGGAGGGGACTGAAGCTTTCTTT. This sequence encodes CASSFGGEGTEAFF.